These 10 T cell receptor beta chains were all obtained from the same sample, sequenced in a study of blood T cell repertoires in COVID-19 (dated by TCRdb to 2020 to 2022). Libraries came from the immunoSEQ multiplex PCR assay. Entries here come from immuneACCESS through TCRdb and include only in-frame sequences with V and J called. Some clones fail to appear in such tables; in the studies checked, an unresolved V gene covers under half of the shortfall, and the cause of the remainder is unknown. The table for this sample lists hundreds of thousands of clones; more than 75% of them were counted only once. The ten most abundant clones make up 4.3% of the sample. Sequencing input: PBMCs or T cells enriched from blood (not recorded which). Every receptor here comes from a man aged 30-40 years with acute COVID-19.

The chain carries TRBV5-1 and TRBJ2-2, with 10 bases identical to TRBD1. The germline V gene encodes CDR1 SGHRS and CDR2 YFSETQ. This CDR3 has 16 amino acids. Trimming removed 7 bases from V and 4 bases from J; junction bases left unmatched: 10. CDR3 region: CASLPSGTGATGELFF. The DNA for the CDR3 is TGCGCCAGCTTACCCTCCGGGACAGGGGCCACCGGGGAGCTGTTTTTT.

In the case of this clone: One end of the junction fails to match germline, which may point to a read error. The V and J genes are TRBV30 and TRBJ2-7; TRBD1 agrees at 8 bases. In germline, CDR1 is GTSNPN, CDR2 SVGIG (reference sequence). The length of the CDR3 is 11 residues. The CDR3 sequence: CAWTSLDRAHF. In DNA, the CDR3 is TGTGCCTGGACCTCCCTGGACAGGGCCCACTTC. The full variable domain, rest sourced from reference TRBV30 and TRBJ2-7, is SQTIHQWPATLVQPVGSPLSLECTVEGTSNPNLYWYRQAAGRGLQLLFYSVGIGQISSEVPQNLSASRPQDRQFILSSKKLLLSDSGFYLCAWTSLDRAHFGPGTRLTVT.

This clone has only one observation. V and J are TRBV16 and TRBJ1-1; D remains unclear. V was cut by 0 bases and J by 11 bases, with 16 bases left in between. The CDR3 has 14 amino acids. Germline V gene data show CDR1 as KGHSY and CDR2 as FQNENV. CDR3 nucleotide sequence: TGTGCCAGCAGCCAATCACCGGGTTCCATCCTGGCTTTCTTT. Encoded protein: CASSQSPGSILAFF.

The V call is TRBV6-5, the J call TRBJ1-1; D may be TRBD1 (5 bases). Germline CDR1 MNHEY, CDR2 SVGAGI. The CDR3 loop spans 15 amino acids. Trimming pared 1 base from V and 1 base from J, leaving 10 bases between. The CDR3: CASSYWGGENTEAFF. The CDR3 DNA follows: TGTGCCAGCAGTTACTGGGGAGGGGAGAACACTGAAGCTTTCTTT.

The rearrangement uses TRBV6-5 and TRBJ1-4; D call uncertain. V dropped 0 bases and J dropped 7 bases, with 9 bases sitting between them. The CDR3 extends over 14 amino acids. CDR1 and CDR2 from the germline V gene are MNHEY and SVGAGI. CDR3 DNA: TGTGCCAGCAGTTACTCGACGGGTATTGAAAAACTGTTTTTT. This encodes CASSYSTGIEKLFF.

The CDR3 DNA is TGTGCCAGCAGTCCTAGGACAGGGTTTGGGGATCAGCCCCAGCATTTT. Its protein product is CASSPRTGFGDQPQHF. The J gene is TRBJ1-5, the V gene TRBV2; 8 bases match TRBD1. The CDR3 is 16 amino acids. Germline values: CDR1 SNHLY, CDR2 FYNNEI. Losses at the gene ends were 5 bases for V and 5 bases for J; bases not matched to a gene: 11.

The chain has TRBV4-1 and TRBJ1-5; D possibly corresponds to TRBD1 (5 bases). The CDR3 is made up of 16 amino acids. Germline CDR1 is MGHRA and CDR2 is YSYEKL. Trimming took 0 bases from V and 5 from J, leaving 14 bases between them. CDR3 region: CASSQDPWDSYQPQHF. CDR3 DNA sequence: TGCGCCAGCAGCCAAGATCCTTGGGACTCATATCAGCCCCAGCATTTT.

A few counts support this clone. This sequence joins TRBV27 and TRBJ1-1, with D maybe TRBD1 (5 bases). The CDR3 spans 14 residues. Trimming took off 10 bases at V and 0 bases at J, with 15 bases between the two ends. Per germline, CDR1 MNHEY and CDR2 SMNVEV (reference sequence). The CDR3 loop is CATRRDGLNTEAFF. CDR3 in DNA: TGTGCCACCAGGCGGGACGGCCTGAACACTGAAGCTTTCTTT.

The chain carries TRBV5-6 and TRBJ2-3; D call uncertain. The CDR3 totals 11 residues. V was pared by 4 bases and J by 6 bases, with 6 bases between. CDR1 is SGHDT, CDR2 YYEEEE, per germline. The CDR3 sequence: CASSISDTQYF. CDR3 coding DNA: TGTGCCAGCAGCATCTCGGATACGCAGTATTTT.

CDR3 in amino acids: CASSPQGSISYEQYF. DNA of the CDR3: TGTGCCAGCAGCCCCCAGGGCTCCATCTCCTACGAGCAGTACTTC. The chain links TRBV7-2 to TRBJ2-7; TRBD1 might be the D (5 bases). Looked up from germline, CDR1 is SGHTA and CDR2 is FQGNSA. Trimming cost V 5 bases and J 0 bases, with 14 bases left between them. The CDR3 is 15 amino acids.